The 5 T cell receptor beta chains below come from one sample, sequenced in a study of T-cell memory formation after mild COVID-19. TCRdb reanalysed the 5' RACE reads using MiXCR and keeps one entry per CDR3 protein. The sample carries roughly 150,000 distinct CDR3 sequences, roughly 24% recorded once. The specimen sequenced was PBMCs or a T cell subset sorted from them (not recorded which). The receptors originated from an adult woman who had mild COVID-19 (a few samples of this study predate the infection). Cell type and time point are not known.

This clonotype came up once. V gene TRBV4-3 combines with J gene TRBJ2-7; TRBD1 is a possible D gene (6 bases). CDR1 is LGHNA, CDR2 YSLEER, per germline. With 4 bases removed from V and 4 bases from J, the gap between germline ends came to 17 bases. The CDR3 totals 15 residues. In DNA form, the CDR3 reads TGCGCCAGCAGCCCATCCCACAGGGATGGGTACGAGCAGTACTTC. The encoded protein is CASSPSHRDGYEQYF.

The chain couples TRBV27 to TRBJ2-5; D ambiguous. Germline V gene sequence: CDR1 MNHEY, CDR2 SMNVEV (reference sequence). The V end lost 6 bases, the J end lost 5 bases, and 10 bases lay between the germline ends. The CDR3 covers 12 residues. The CDR3 bases are TGTGCCAGCAGGTCCCTGGGGGAGACCCAGTACTTC. It specifies CASRSLGETQYF.

This chain connects TRBV4-2 to TRBJ1-2; a possible D gene is TRBD1 (5 bases). The CDR3 contains 15 residues. The V end was cut by 4 bases, the J end by 4 bases, with 16 bases between. The germline gives CDR1 LGHNA, CDR2 YNFKEQ. The CDR3 nucleotides are TGTGCCAGCAGCCGAGAAGTAGGAGGGACCTATGGCTACACCTTC. Protein sequence: CASSREVGGTYGYTF.

This clonotype was detected many times. This chain links TRBV18 with TRBJ2-1; TRBD2 matches at 11 bases. The germline V gene encodes CDR1 KGHSH and CDR2 LQKENI. V shed 7 bases, J shed 3 bases, and the junction held 5 bases outside the gene matches. This CDR3 is 15 amino acids long. The CDR3 spells CASFSGTSGYNEQFF. The CDR3 bases are TGTGCCAGCTTCTCCGGGACTAGCGGCTACAATGAGCAGTTCTTC.

The chain joins TRBV12-3 or TRBV12-4 to TRBJ1-2, with no clear D. V lost 5 bases and J 3 bases, leaving 10 bases between the germline ends. This CDR3 spans 13 amino acids. The CDR3 here is CASSPILYYGYTF. In DNA, the CDR3 is TGTGCCAGCAGTCCCATATTATACTATGGCTACACCTTC.